The 21 T cell receptor beta chains below come from one sample, sequenced in a study of blood T cell repertoires in COVID-19. Repertoires were generated with immunoSEQ multiplex PCR, while TCRdb's copy carries only in-frame clones and drops some. The repertoire includes a few hundred thousand clones, 88% of them detected once, and 0.95% to 1.5% sits in the top ten. What was sequenced was PBMCs or T cells enriched from blood (not recorded which). The receptor source for this set is a woman aged 40 to 50 with acute COVID-19.

V and J are TRBV12-3 or TRBV12-4 and TRBJ1-5; 8 positions match TRBD1. This CDR3 contains 13 residues. V was pared by 6 bases and J by 7 bases, with 5 bases of the junction left unmatched. The chain's CDR3 is CASSQDRVQPQHF. CDR3 DNA: TGTGCCAGCAGCCAGGACAGGGTCCAGCCCCAGCATTTT.

The chain joins TRBV27 to TRBJ2-1; a possible D gene is TRBD2 (5 bases). The CDR3 sequence is 11 residues long. CDR1 is MNHEY and CDR2 is SMNVEV in the germline V gene (reference sequence). The CDR3: CATGAYNEQFF. In DNA, the CDR3 is TGTGCTACCGGGGCCTACAATGAGCAGTTCTTC.

This chain uses TRBV9 with TRBJ1-1; a possible D gene is TRBD1 (6 bases). Germline values: CDR1 SGDLS, CDR2 YYNGEE. CDR3 length: 15 residues. V lost 3 bases to trimming and J lost 1 base, with 13 bases between them. The CDR3 DNA reads TGTGCCAGCAGCGCACGGGACACACCGAACACTGAAGCTTTCTTT. Translated, it gives CASSARDTPNTEAFF.

The rearrangement links TRBV3-1 (or the pseudogene TRBV3-2) to TRBJ2-1; possible D gene TRBD2, 7 bases. Trimming stripped 7 bases from V and 0 bases from J, with 16 bases between. Germline CDR1 and CDR2: LGHDT and YNNKEL (reference sequence). The CDR3 runs 16 residues. This CDR3 is CASNRGGASSYNEQFF. In nucleotides, the CDR3 is TGTGCCAGCAACCGAGGGGGGGCCAGCTCCTACAATGAGCAGTTCTTC.

Worth noting for this clone: Other nucleotide sequences from this sample produce the same CDR3. The chain uses TRBV27 and TRBJ2-1, with 9 bases lining up with TRBD2. Germline trimming cut 6 bases from V and 0 bases from J; bases unmatched to any gene: 3. Germline V lookup: CDR1 MNHEY, CDR2 SMNVEV (reference sequence). This CDR3 contains 15 residues. CDR3 in DNA: TGTGCCAGCAGCCTTAGCGGGAGCTCCTACAATGAGCAGTTCTTC. It specifies CASSLSGSSYNEQFF.

The chain employs TRBV7-2 and TRBJ1-2; 7 bases map to TRBD1. The CDR3 is 18 amino acids. Per the germline V gene, CDR1 is SGHTA and CDR2 is FQGNSA. Losses at the gene ends were 0 bases for V and 4 bases for J; bases not matched to a gene: 14. CDR3: CASSLAHNPGQTRYGYTF. DNA of the CDR3: TGTGCCAGCAGCTTAGCGCATAACCCGGGACAGACCCGCTATGGCTACACCTTC.

The chain couples TRBV7-2 to TRBJ2-1; 7 bases match TRBD2. Germline loops: CDR1 SGHTA, CDR2 FQGNSA. Trimming took 4 bases from V and 2 from J; bases not matched to a gene: 8. The CDR3 extends over 16 amino acids. The CDR3 reads CASSSTGLAAYNEQFF. CDR3 in DNA: TGTGCCAGCAGCTCGACGGGTCTAGCGGCCTACAATGAGCAGTTCTTC.

The rearrangement links TRBV5-1 to TRBJ1-1; D gene unclear. Germline V lookup: CDR1 SGHRS, CDR2 YFSETQ. Trimming cost V 4 bases and J 2 bases, with 6 bases left between them. The CDR3 has 12 amino acids. The CDR3 sequence is CASSVDNTEAFF. The CDR3 DNA sequence: TGCGCCAGCAGCGTAGATAACACTGAAGCTTTCTTT.

The V call is TRBV7-2, the J call TRBJ2-5, with D tentatively TRBD2 (6 bases). Trimming removed 6 bases from V and 5 bases from J, with 16 bases in between. The germline gives CDR1 SGHTA, CDR2 FQGNSA. CDR3 length: 14 residues. The CDR3 nucleotides read TGTGCCAGCAGTCCCCAGGCGGCGGGGGAGACCCAGTACTTC. Protein sequence: CASSPQAAGETQYF.

This chain uses TRBV11-2 with TRBJ2-5; D might be TRBD1 (5 bases). Trimming shortened V by 0 bases and J by 5 bases, and 19 bases separated the two germline ends. CDR1 is SGHAT, CDR2 FQNNGV, per germline. The CDR3 spans 17 residues. CDR3 bases: TGTGCCAGCAGCTTAGATGGGGCAGGTCGCAAGTGGGAGACCCAGTACTTC. Translation gives CASSLDGAGRKWETQYF. Combining the CDR3 with reference TRBV11-2 and TRBJ2-5 gives the whole variable domain EAGVAQSPRYKIIEKRQSVAFWCNPISGHATLYWYQQILGQGPKLLIQFQNNGVVDDSQLPKDRFSAERLKGVDSTLKIQPAKLEDSAVYLCASSLDGAGRKWETQYFGPGTRLLVL.

This clone has at least ten counts. The rearrangement links TRBV4-3 to TRBJ2-1; 9 bases are shared with TRBD1. Trimming cost V 1 base and J 7 bases; bases outside gene matches: 2. This CDR3 has 14 residues. Germline CDR1 reads LGHNA; CDR2 reads YSLEER. The CDR3 is CASSQGDRVNEQFF. The CDR3 nucleotides read TGCGCCAGCAGCCAAGGGGACAGGGTTAATGAGCAGTTCTTC.

This chain links TRBV7-9 with TRBJ2-3; 15 nucleotides agree with TRBD2. The length of the CDR3 is 18 residues. Looked up from germline, CDR1 is SEHNR and CDR2 is FQNEAQ (reference sequence). V shed 0 bases, J shed 4 bases, and the junction held 5 bases outside the gene matches. The DNA for the CDR3 is TGTGCCAGCAGCTTAGCGGGGACTAGCGGGAGGCGCGCAGATACGCAGTATTTT. This encodes CASSLAGTSGRRADTQYF.

This sequence joins TRBV24-1 and TRBJ2-2, with TRBD1 as a possible D gene (6 bases). This CDR3 has 13 residues. The germline V gene encodes CDR1 KGHDR and CDR2 SFDVKD. The V end was cut by 4 bases, the J end by 6 bases, with 8 bases between. The CDR3 coding sequence is TGTGCCACCAGTGACCGGACAGCCGGGGAGCTGTTTTTT. As protein: CATSDRTAGELFF.

This chain connects TRBV24-1 to TRBJ2-3; 8 bases agree with TRBD1. This CDR3 is built from 16 residues. V lost 5 bases to trimming and J lost 1 base; unmatched junction nucleotides: 7. Germline-derived CDR1 and CDR2 are KGHDR and SFDVKD. CDR3 DNA: TGTGCCACCAGTGGGGACCCGACAGGGGGCACAGATACGCAGTATTTT. It yields the protein CATSGDPTGGTDTQYF.

This clone was seen more than once but under ten times. The chain recombines TRBV7-2 with TRBJ2-1; D not certain. The germline CDR1 and CDR2 sequences are SGHTA and FQGNSA. This CDR3 spans 12 amino acids. The ends were cut back, 2 bases at V and 9 bases at J, with 8 bases in the middle. The CDR3 here is CASSLSRGEQFF. The CDR3, as DNA: TGTGCCAGCAGCTTAAGTCGAGGTGAGCAGTTCTTC.

This clone appeared once. V usage is TRBV19 and J usage is TRBJ1-1, with 8 positions matching TRBD1. Trimming took 5 bases from V and 1 from J; bases not matched to a gene: 0. The CDR3 runs 13 residues. Germline-derived CDR1 and CDR2 are LNHDA and SQIVND (reference sequence). CDR3 DNA sequence: TGTGCCAGTAGTGACAGGGGGAACACTGAAGCTTTCTTT. This sequence encodes CASSDRGNTEAFF.

The rearrangement links TRBV27 to TRBJ2-2; 9 bases fit TRBD2. Trimming at V came to 2 bases and at J to 6 bases, leaving 1 base not matched to a gene. The CDR3 contains 14 residues. Germline lookup yields CDR1 MNHEY and CDR2 SMNVEV (reference sequence). CDR3 loop: CASSLRTSAGELFF. The CDR3 nucleotides read TGTGCCAGCAGTTTAAGGACTAGCGCCGGGGAGCTGTTTTTT.

The chain carries TRBV7-9 and TRBJ2-4; maybe TRBD2 (6 bases). Trimming shortened V by 1 base and J by 14 bases, and 15 bases separated the two germline ends. The CDR3 sequence is 13 residues long. CDR1 and CDR2 from the germline V gene are SEHNR and FQNEAQ (reference sequence). CDR3 DNA: TGTGCCAGCAGCTTAGAACACGGTCCGGGGGAGTACTTC. Protein: CASSLEHGPGEYF.

The chain couples TRBV25-1 to TRBJ2-5; TRBD2 is a possible D gene (6 bases). The CDR3 totals 13 residues. Trimming cost V 2 bases and J 4 bases, with 8 bases left between them. The V gene's germline CDR1 is MGHDK and CDR2 SYGVNS. The CDR3 DNA follows: TGTGCCAGCAGTGAAGGAGGGCTAGAGACCCAGTACTTC. Its translation is CASSEGGLETQYF.

This clone was counted a single time. This chain connects TRBV6-2 or TRBV6-3 to TRBJ1-5, with 8 bases aligning to TRBD1. The CDR3 sequence is 16 residues long. Germline trimming cut 5 bases from V and 2 bases from J; bases unmatched to any gene: 8. Per the germline V gene, CDR1 is MNHEY and CDR2 is SVGEGT. The CDR3 loop reads CASSRQGARGNQPQHF. As DNA, the CDR3 is TGTGCCAGCAGTCGCCAGGGGGCGAGGGGCAATCAGCCCCAGCATTTT.

The V call is TRBV27, the J call TRBJ2-3; tentative D call: TRBD1 (6 bases). This CDR3 has 12 amino acids. Germline V gene sequence: CDR1 MNHEY, CDR2 SMNVEV (reference sequence). V gave up 0 bases and J gave up 12 bases, with 10 bases separating them. The CDR3 sequence: CASSLSSGAQYF. Written as DNA, the CDR3 is TGTGCCAGCAGTTTATCTTCAGGGGCCCAGTATTTT.